This T cell receptor (beta chain) was retrieved from a study of cytomegalovirus exposure and HLA in healthy donors. Whole-study results and caveats: TCR sequences were mostly rare, though some public TCRs occurred in many donors. Researchers counted roughly 160 TCR beta chains as cytomegalovirus-associated.

As for this clone: Its antigen remains unidentified.

In the PCR, 60 Vbeta and 13 Jbeta primers were used. The protocol was immunoSEQ multiplex PCR, while the TCRdb copy is restricted to in-frame clones and leaves out a portion. This sample carries 150,000 or so clones, 75% to 90% of them seen once, and the ten largest clones take around 4.4%. The CDR3 is 18 amino acids. Germline V lookup: CDR1 SGHRS, CDR2 YFSETQ. With 0 bases clipped from V and 0 bases from J, the junction kept 11 bases outside the gene matches. Sequenced sample: PBMCs. The sequence was obtained from a woman between 45 and 65 years old in good health and CMV-seropositive. This chain links TRBV5-1 with TRBJ1-1; 7 bases fit TRBD1. Written as DNA, the CDR3 is TGCGCCAGCAGCTTGGGCAGGGGGGCGACTTTCTTGAACACTGAAGCTTTCTTT. As protein: CASSLGRGATFLNTEAFF.